A single sample gave rise to the 28 T cell receptor beta chains below, sequenced in a study of blood T cell repertoires in COVID-19. Sequenced by immunoSEQ multiplex PCR; TCRdb stores in-frame clones only, minus some. The data show around 230,000 clones, roughly nine tenths seen once. Sequenced input: PBMCs or T cells enriched from blood (not recorded which). These receptors all come from a woman in her twenties or thirties with acute COVID-19.

The CDR3 bases are TGTGCCAGCAGTCGAGCCCCGGGACAGGGGAGGGAGCAGTACTTC. This translates into CASSRAPGQGREQYF. The chain combines TRBV6-5 with TRBJ2-7; TRBD1 aligns across 10 bases. The junction had 11 bases not matched to a gene; V was cut back by 5 bases and J by 7 bases. The CDR3 length is 15 residues. Germline values: CDR1 MNHEY, CDR2 SVGAGI.

This sequence joins TRBV2 and TRBJ2-5; 9 bases agree with TRBD2. V shed 5 bases, J shed 5 bases, and the junction held 12 bases outside the gene matches. This CDR3 is 16 amino acids long. Germline V gene data show CDR1 as SNHLY and CDR2 as FYNNEI. This CDR3 is CASSSLGGGAYETQYF. CDR3 DNA sequence: TGTGCCAGCAGTTCCCTGGGCGGGGGGGCCTACGAGACCCAGTACTTC. Full variable domain (rest looked up from reference TRBV2 and TRBJ2-5): EPEVTQTPSHQVTQMGQEVILRCVPISNHLYFYWYRQILGQKVEFLVSFYNNEISEKSEIFDDQFSVERPDGSNFTLKIRSTKLEDSAMYFCASSSLGGGAYETQYFGPGTRLLVL.

This clone was counted a single time. This rearrangement joins TRBV2 to TRBJ2-5; TRBD1 matches at 8 bases. V trimming: 1 base; J trimming: 3 bases; junction bases outside the gene matches: 7. The CDR3 consists of 16 residues. Germline lookup yields CDR1 SNHLY and CDR2 FYNNEI. The CDR3 protein is CASSEGVGTGKETQYF. CDR3 in DNA: TGTGCCAGCAGTGAAGGTGTCGGGACAGGCAAAGAGACCCAGTACTTC.

This chain joins TRBV6-2 or TRBV6-3 and TRBJ1-5; the match to TRBD1 covers 7 bases. J was trimmed by 7 bases and V by 5 bases; bases with no gene match: 11. Germline CDR1 is MNHEY and CDR2 is SVGEGT. The CDR3 consists of 15 residues. CDR3 coding DNA: TGTGCCAGCAGTGGCCAACAGGGGCGCGGGCAGCCCCAGCATTTT. Translating it yields CASSGQQGRGQPQHF.

The chain recombines TRBV5-1 with TRBJ2-7; D unresolved. V was pared by 6 bases and J by 2 bases, with 21 bases between. Germline CDR1 SGHRS, CDR2 YFSETQ. CDR3 size: 16 residues. The CDR3: CASTPPRSSPTYEQYF. Written as DNA, the CDR3 is TGCGCCAGCACCCCCCCGAGATCATCGCCCACCTACGAGCAGTACTTC.

The rearrangement links TRBV27 to TRBJ2-7, with D unresolved. CDR1 and CDR2 (germline): MNHEY, SMNVEV (reference sequence). This CDR3 is built from 16 residues. V shed 0 bases and J shed 0 bases, with 12 bases lying between them. CDR3 protein: CASSLSGPPSSYEQYF. The CDR3, as DNA: TGTGCCAGCAGTTTATCTGGGCCGCCGAGCTCCTACGAGCAGTACTTC.

The rearrangement links TRBV19 to TRBJ1-2, with a tentative D call TRBD1 (5 bases). Germline loops: CDR1 LNHDA, CDR2 SQIVND (reference sequence). V was cut by 3 bases and J by 4 bases, with 18 bases left in between. This CDR3 has 16 residues. The CDR3 sequence: CASSMFRQPNLYGYTF. The CDR3 DNA sequence: TGTGCCAGTAGTATGTTTCGACAGCCTAACCTCTATGGCTACACCTTC. The full variable domain, completed using reference TRBV19 and TRBJ1-2, is DGGITQSPKYLFRKEGQNVTLSCEQNLNHDAMYWYRQDPGQGLRLIYYSQIVNDFQKGDIAEGYSVSREKKESFPLTVTSAQKNPTAFYLCASSMFRQPNLYGYTFGSGTRLTVV.

This chain joins TRBV6-5 and TRBJ1-4; D gene ambiguous. The CDR3 is 15 residues long. CDR1 and CDR2 (germline): MNHEY, SVGAGI. Trimming took off 5 bases at V and 0 bases at J, with 10 bases between the two ends. CDR3 in DNA: TGTGCCAGCAGTCCCGAGGGATCAACTAATGAAAAACTGTTTTTT. Amino acids: CASSPEGSTNEKLFF.

J is TRBJ1-1 and V is TRBV10-1; maybe TRBD1 (6 bases). Germline CDR1 WNHNN, CDR2 SYGVQD (reference sequence). The CDR3 totals 15 residues. The ends were cut back, 4 bases at V and 7 bases at J, with 19 bases in the middle. The CDR3 here is CASSGGRREMSEAFF. The CDR3 bases are TGCGCCAGCAGTGGGGGGCGCAGGGAGATGAGTGAAGCTTTCTTT.

This rearrangement joins TRBV29-1 to TRBJ1-1, with a tentative D call TRBD1 (5 bases). CDR3 length equals 13 residues. Germline-derived CDR1 and CDR2 are SQVTM and ANQGSEA. The V gene lost 5 bases and the J gene lost 6 bases, with 16 bases spanning the gap. This chain's CDR3 is CSVYRRVSAEAFF. The DNA for the CDR3 is TGCAGCGTTTACAGGAGGGTAAGCGCTGAAGCTTTCTTT.

This chain uses TRBV2 with TRBJ2-5, with 15 positions matching TRBD2. The germline gives CDR1 SNHLY, CDR2 FYNNEI. The V and J ends lost 0 bases and 6 bases, in that order; junction bases with no gene match: 2. This CDR3 region has 16 residues. CDR3 in amino acids: CASSEAGTSGGKTQYF. CDR3 nucleotides: TGTGCCAGCAGTGAAGCTGGGACTAGCGGGGGGAAGACCCAGTACTTC.

The rearrangement links TRBV19 to TRBJ1-2; D gene ambiguous. Germline CDR1 reads LNHDA; CDR2 reads SQIVND (reference sequence). The CDR3 spans 14 residues. V dropped 8 bases and J dropped 0 bases, with 13 bases sitting between them. CDR3 in DNA: TGTGCCAGTCGAGGAGGTCTAGCTAACTATGGCTACACCTTC. It translates to CASRGGLANYGYTF. Full variable domain (outside the CDR3, taken from reference TRBV19 and TRBJ1-2): DGGITQSPKYLFRKEGQNVTLSCEQNLNHDAMYWYRQDPGQGLRLIYYSQIVNDFQKGDIAEGYSVSREKKESFPLTVTSAQKNPTAFYLCASRGGLANYGYTFGSGTRLTVV.

This chain uses TRBV7-2 with TRBJ2-1; 7 nucleotides line up with TRBD2. Germline V lookup: CDR1 SGHTA, CDR2 FQGNSA. The trim removed 1 base at V and 5 bases at J, leaving 5 bases unmatched. CDR3 size: 15 residues. The CDR3: CASSLGGGGNNEQFF. The CDR3 DNA follows: TGTGCCAGCAGCTTAGGTGGGGGGGGTAACAATGAGCAGTTCTTC.

This chain uses TRBV18 with TRBJ2-3, with 10 bases that match TRBD2. V lost 2 bases to trimming and J lost 5 bases; unmatched junction nucleotides: 10. The CDR3 extends over 17 amino acids. Germline CDR1 reads KGHSH; CDR2 reads LQKENI. CDR3 in DNA: TGTGCCAGCTCACCAAGACTAGCGGGCACACAATTAGATACGCAGTATTTT. It specifies CASSPRLAGTQLDTQYF.

The rearrangement joins TRBV6-1 to TRBJ2-5; 12 bases fit TRBD1. The CDR3 totals 16 residues. V gave up 4 bases and J gave up 4 bases; unmatched junction bases: 7. Germline CDR1 and CDR2: MNHNS and SASEGT. This CDR3 reads CASSVPRDRGRETQYF. The CDR3 region has the DNA TGTGCCAGCAGTGTACCCCGGGACAGGGGGCGAGAGACCCAGTACTTC.

The chain is built from TRBV24-1 and TRBJ2-3, with 8 bases fitting TRBD1. This CDR3 region has 19 residues. The V segment lost 1 base and the J segment 2 bases; nucleotides outside the gene matches: 13. Germline V CDR1 and CDR2: KGHDR, SFDVKD. The CDR3 coding sequence is TGTGCCACCAGTGATTTTAAGCTAGGACAGGGTTCCCCCACAGATACGCAGTATTTT. Encoded protein: CATSDFKLGQGSPTDTQYF.

This sequence joins TRBV7-2 and TRBJ2-2, with a weak D call TRBD2 (5 bases). This CDR3 is 15 amino acids long. CDR1 and CDR2 (germline): SGHTA, FQGNSA. Trimming left V 4 bases short and J 7 bases short, with 16 bases between. CDR3 sequence (DNA): TGTGCCAGCAGCTCCCCAGCCGGCGGAGGCGGGGAGCTGTTTTTT. Translated, it gives CASSSPAGGGGELFF.

This chain connects TRBV4-1 to TRBJ1-2; 8 bases agree with TRBD1. The CDR3 sequence is 15 residues long. Germline lookup yields CDR1 MGHRA and CDR2 YSYEKL. V shed 3 bases, J shed 6 bases, and the junction held 9 bases outside the gene matches. The CDR3 sequence is CASSHWTGIKHGYTF. CDR3 sequence (DNA): TGCGCCAGCAGCCATTGGACAGGGATAAAACATGGCTACACCTTC.

The V gene is TRBV5-6, the J gene TRBJ1-1, with 7 positions matching TRBD1. The trim removed 4 bases at V and 5 bases at J, leaving 8 bases unmatched. CDR3 length: 14 residues. The germline V gene has CDR1 SGHDT and CDR2 YYEEEE. The CDR3, as DNA: TGTGCCAGCAGCGGAACAGGGGAGGTGACTGAAGCTTTCTTT. Translating gives CASSGTGEVTEAFF. Supplemented by reference TRBV5-6 and TRBJ1-1, the full variable domain reads DAGVTQSPTHLIKTRGQQVTLRCSPKSGHDTVSWYQQALGQGPQFIFQYYEEEERQRGNFPDRFSGHQFPNYSSELNVNALLLGDSALYLCASSGTGEVTEAFFGQGTRLTVV.

The genes are TRBV7-2 and TRBJ1-2; weak D call: TRBD1 (6 bases). This CDR3 region has 14 residues. Germline V gene lookup returns CDR1 SGHTA and CDR2 FQGNSA. V was trimmed by 1 base and J by 8 bases, leaving 14 bases between them. The CDR3 protein is CASSLDLGRGGYTF. The CDR3 bases are TGTGCCAGCAGCTTAGACCTGGGAAGGGGGGGCTACACCTTC.

V gene TRBV27 combines with J gene TRBJ1-5; possibly TRBD1 for D (6 bases). Deletions cut 2 bases from V and 0 bases from J, with 17 bases between. This CDR3 is built from 18 residues. Germline CDR1 MNHEY, CDR2 SMNVEV (reference sequence). This CDR3 is CASSLGGGTTYSNQPQHF. The CDR3 coding sequence is TGTGCCAGCAGTTTAGGCGGGGGGACAACTTATAGCAATCAGCCCCAGCATTTT.

This clone was detected only once. V usage is TRBV25-1 and J usage is TRBJ2-7, with D maybe TRBD1 (5 bases). The CDR3 spans 12 residues. Germline loops: CDR1 MGHDK, CDR2 SYGVNS. The ends were cut back, 4 bases at V and 3 bases at J, with 7 bases in the middle. The CDR3 sequence: CASSGQGYEQYF. CDR3 sequence (DNA): TGTGCCAGCAGTGGGCAGGGCTACGAGCAGTACTTC.

This rearrangement joins TRBV5-4 to TRBJ2-7; 7 nucleotides line up with TRBD1. The V gene end was trimmed by 0 bases and the J gene end by 0 bases; junction bases not matched to a gene: 6. CDR1 is SGHNT, CDR2 YYREEE, per germline (reference sequence). The CDR3 is 16 residues long. The CDR3 loop reads CASSLGGAGGSYEQYF. The CDR3 region has the DNA TGTGCCAGCAGCTTGGGTGGGGCAGGGGGCTCCTACGAGCAGTACTTC.

The chain has TRBV4-1 and TRBJ1-1; TRBD1 is a possible D gene (6 bases). Between the trimmed V and J ends, which lost 3 bases and 1 base, there was a span of 15 bases. The germline V gene encodes CDR1 MGHRA and CDR2 YSYEKL. This CDR3 has 16 amino acids. CDR3 sequence: CASSHLIGQPNTEAFF. DNA for the CDR3: TGCGCCAGCAGCCATTTAATCGGACAGCCGAACACTGAAGCTTTCTTT.

The chain couples TRBV5-1 to TRBJ2-1, with a possible D match to TRBD2 (5 bases). Germline values: CDR1 SGHRS, CDR2 YFSETQ. There are 14 residues in the CDR3. Trimming pared 0 bases from V and 7 bases from J, leaving 11 bases between. This chain's CDR3 is CASSLALSGNEQFF. The CDR3 coding sequence is TGCGCCAGCAGCTTGGCCTTATCGGGGAATGAGCAGTTCTTC.

V and J are TRBV25-1 and TRBJ1-5; D is ambiguous. Trimming stripped 6 bases from V and 0 bases from J, with 9 bases between. Germline V CDR1 and CDR2: MGHDK, SYGVNS. There are 14 residues in the CDR3. The CDR3, as DNA: TGTGCCAGCAGGGACTGGGATAGCAATCAGCCCCAGCATTTT. It yields the protein CASRDWDSNQPQHF.

J is TRBJ2-3 and V is TRBV9, with D perhaps TRBD1 (6 bases). V dropped 3 bases and J dropped 2 bases, with 10 bases sitting between them. Germline V gives CDR1 SGDLS, CDR2 YYNGEE. The CDR3 has 14 residues. The CDR3 nucleotides are TGTGCCAGCAGCGAAACAGGGAACACAGATACGCAGTATTTT. As protein: CASSETGNTDTQYF.

The chain recombines TRBV4-2 with TRBJ1-2, with 11 bases fitting TRBD1. V dropped 0 bases and J dropped 8; count of bases not matched to a gene: 8. The CDR3 is 16 residues long. Germline CDR1 LGHNA, CDR2 YNFKEQ. The CDR3 nucleotides are TGTGCCAGCAGCCAAGACCCCGGGACAGGGGGTCAGGGCTACACCTTC. Its translation: CASSQDPGTGGQGYTF.